This T cell receptor (beta chain) is drawn from a study of blood T cell repertoires in COVID-19. Study background: Spain, Italy and the United States supplied samples that represented acute and convalescent COVID-19. Sources were T cells, B-cell-depleted T cells, or PBMCs; the material itself was cDNA or gDNA.

Per the original data handling: Reference gene primer amplification in the assay estimated nucleated cell counts. Produced via immunoSEQ multiplex PCR; TCRdb's table is partial and in-frame only. For V, J and clone size, that table is used; D and trimming come from the DNA. The sample holds 35,000 to 45,000 clones, approximately 92% seen once. V was shortened by 1 base and J by 3 bases, with 10 bases between the two germline ends. The CDR3 runs to 14 residues. Germline V gene data show CDR1 as SGHAT and CDR2 as FQNNGV. Sequenced sample: peripheral blood. The TCR comes from a woman over 75 with acute or convalescent COVID-19. V is TRBV11-2 and J is TRBJ2-7, with D perhaps TRBD1 (5 bases). For the CDR3, the DNA is TGTGCCAGCAGCTTAGGGGCCAGGGTCTACGAGCAGTACTTC. Its protein is CASSLGARVYEQYF.